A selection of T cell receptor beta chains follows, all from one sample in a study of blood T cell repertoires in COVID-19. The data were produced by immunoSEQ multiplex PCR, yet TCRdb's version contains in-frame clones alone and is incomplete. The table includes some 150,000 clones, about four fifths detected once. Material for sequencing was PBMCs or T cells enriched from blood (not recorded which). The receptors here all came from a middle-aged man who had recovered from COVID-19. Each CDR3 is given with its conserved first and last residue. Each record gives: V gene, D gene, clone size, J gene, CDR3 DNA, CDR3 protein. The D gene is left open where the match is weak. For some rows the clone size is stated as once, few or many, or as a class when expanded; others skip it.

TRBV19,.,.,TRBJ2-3,TGTGCCAGTAGTATCCGGACAAACACAGATACGCAGTATTTT,CASSIRTNTDTQYF
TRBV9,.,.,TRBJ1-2,TGTGCCAGCAGCGTTAGTGGCGGCTATGGCTACACCTTC,CASSVSGGYGYTF
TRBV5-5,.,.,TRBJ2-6,TGTGCCAGCAGCGCGGGGTCTTTCTCTGGGGCCAACGTCCTGACTTTC,CASSAGSFSGANVLTF
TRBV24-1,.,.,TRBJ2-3,TGTGCCACCAGTGATCCTGGACTCACTCCCACAGATACGCAGTATTTT,CATSDPGLTPTDTQYF
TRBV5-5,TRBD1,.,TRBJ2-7,TGTGCCAGCAGCTCCTACCCGGGACAGGGGATAAACGAGCAGTACTTC,CASSSYPGQGINEQYF
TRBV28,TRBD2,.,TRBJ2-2,TGTGCCAGCAGCTCCCCGGGACTAGCGCCCGGGGAGCTGTTTTTT,CASSSPGLAPGELFF
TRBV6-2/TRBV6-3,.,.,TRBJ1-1,TGTGCCAGCAGTTACTTCAAGAGGTACAACACTGAAGCTTTCTTT,CASSYFKRYNTEAFF
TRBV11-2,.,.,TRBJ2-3,TGTGCCAGCAGCTTAACAGGGTTACACACAGATACGCAGTATTTT,CASSLTGLHTDTQYF
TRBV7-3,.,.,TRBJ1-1,TGTGCCAGCAGCCACGGGGAGAACACTGAAGCTTTCTTT,CASSHGENTEAFF
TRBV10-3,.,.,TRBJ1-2,TGTGCCATCAGTCCAGACAGGAGCTATGGCTACACCTTC,CAISPDRSYGYTF
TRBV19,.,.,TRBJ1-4,TGTGCCAGTAGTATCTCGGAGGCAACTAATGAAAAACTGTTTTTT,CASSISEATNEKLFF
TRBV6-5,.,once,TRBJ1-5,TGTGCCAGCAGTCACAGGGCCGGGAATCAGCCCCAGCATTTT,CASSHRAGNQPQHF